Given below is one T cell receptor beta chain in context. The data originate from a study of blood T cell repertoires in COVID-19. Overall study context: The origin of the acute and convalescent COVID-19 samples was the United States, Italy and Spain. Sample material is recorded as cDNA or gDNA derived from T cells, B-cell-depleted T cells, or PBMCs.

How the authors handled the data: Scientists estimated how many nucleated cells there were by amplifying reference gene primers. TCRdb's table, derived via immunoSEQ multiplex PCR, lists solely in-frame clones and lacks some. That table gives V, J and clone size, and the DNA gave D and trimming. The sample has 85,000 to 90,000 clones; 85% to 90% are singletons. CDR1 and CDR2 (germline): MNHEY, SVGAGI. V was trimmed by 6 bases and J by 3 bases, leaving 17 bases between them. The CDR3 has 15 residues. The origin of this receptor is a woman older than 75 with active COVID-19. The source material was peripheral blood. The chain uses TRBV6-5 and TRBJ1-1; the D gene is possibly TRBD1 (6 bases). The CDR3 sequence: CASRDRGQRYTEAFF. Here the CDR3 DNA reads TGTGCCAGCAGGGACCGGGGACAAAGATACACTGAAGCTTTCTTT.